Below are 18 T cell receptor beta chains sequenced from a single sample in a study of CD8 T cells in Susac syndrome. With random hexamers, roughly 0.5 to 1 ug RNA was reverse transcribed. TCRdb used MiXCR to reprocess the immunoSEQ multiplex PCR reads, holding one entry per CDR3 protein. Found here are about 150,000 distinct CDR3 sequences, approximately 93% of them singletons; the top ten hold more than 0.2%. What was sequenced was CD8+ T cells from PBMCs. These receptors were taken from a human donor with multiple sclerosis.

The CDR3 loop is CASTWAGYNEQFF. CDR3 nucleotides: TGTGCCAGCACCTGGGCAGGTTACAATGAGCAGTTCTTC. The chain recombines TRBV7-8 with TRBJ2-1; no definite D call. Trimming cost V 7 bases and J 4 bases, with 11 bases left between them. This CDR3 has 13 amino acids. Germline loops: CDR1 SGHVS, CDR2 FQNEAQ.

This chain joins TRBV12-5 and TRBJ1-6; 8 bases line up with TRBD1. V dropped 1 base and J dropped 7; count of bases not matched to a gene: 0. The germline gives CDR1 LGHNT, CDR2 FRNRAP. The CDR3 runs to 14 residues. CDR3 loop: CASGLDRGNSPLHF. DNA for the CDR3: TGTGCTAGTGGTTTGGACAGGGGGAATTCACCCCTCCACTTT.

V gene TRBV4-1 combines with J gene TRBJ2-7; 7 bases fit TRBD1. CDR1 is MGHRA, CDR2 YSYEKL, per germline. This CDR3 region has 15 residues. V gave up 3 bases and J gave up 3 bases; unmatched junction bases: 8. CDR3 DNA: TGCGCCAGCAGCCAGGGGCACAGGGGCATCTACGAGCAGTACTTC. The encoded protein is CASSQGHRGIYEQYF.

The chain couples TRBV4-2 to TRBJ2-1; TRBD1 matches at 9 bases. The germline gives CDR1 LGHNA, CDR2 YNFKEQ. This CDR3 has 15 amino acids. V was pared by 3 bases and J by 6 bases, with 6 bases of the junction left unmatched. The CDR3 DNA reads as TGTGCCAGCAGCCACGGACAGGGGTCATCCAATGAGCAGTTCTTC. This translates into CASSHGQGSSNEQFF.

The V and J genes are TRBV13 and TRBJ2-3; D is possibly TRBD1 or TRBD2 (7 bases each). CDR1 PRHDT and CDR2 FYEKMQ come from the germline V gene (reference sequence). Deletions cut 0 bases from V and 1 base from J, with 11 bases between. The CDR3 has 16 residues. DNA of the CDR3: TGTGCCAGCAGCTTAGGGACAGGGAGGGGCACAGATACGCAGTATTTT. The encoded protein is CASSLGTGRGTDTQYF.

The rearrangement joins TRBV19 to TRBJ2-1; either TRBD1 or TRBD2 may supply D (5 bases each). Trimming took 3 bases from V and 10 from J, leaving 16 bases between them. Germline CDR1 LNHDA, CDR2 SQIVND (reference sequence). The CDR3 is made up of 14 amino acids. The CDR3 nucleotides are TGTGCCAGTAGTATTATAGGGACCCTCGAAGAGCAGTTCTTC. Translation gives CASSIIGTLEEQFF.

CDR3 bases: TGCAGTGCCAGGGGCCTGCGGCTAGCGATCACAGATACGCAGTATTTT. The encoded protein is CSARGLRLAITDTQYF. The chain links TRBV20-1 to TRBJ2-3, with D perhaps TRBD1 or TRBD2 (6 bases each). Germline CDR1 DFQATT, CDR2 SNEGSKA (reference sequence). There are 16 residues in the CDR3. Trimming left V 6 bases short and J 2 bases short, with 21 bases between.

J is TRBJ1-5 and V is TRBV20-1; 9 positions agree with TRBD1. The J segment lost 4 bases and the V segment lost 7 bases, leaving 11 bases of the junction unmatched. CDR3 size: 15 residues. CDR1 and CDR2 (germline): DFQATT, SNEGSKA (reference sequence). Here the CDR3 DNA reads TGCAGTGTCATCCCGGGACAGGGTTTTAATCAGCCCCAGCATTTT. Translation: CSVIPGQGFNQPQHF.

This clonotype was counted once. V usage is TRBV29-1 and J usage is TRBJ2-7; TRBD1 matches at 11 bases. CDR1 is SQVTM and CDR2 is ANQGSEA in the germline V gene. J gave up 3 bases and V 6 bases, and 7 bases lay outside the gene matches. This CDR3 has 14 residues. CDR3 DNA sequence: TGCAGCGTCGAGGGACAGGGGGTGCGCTACGAGCAGTACTTC. Translated, it gives CSVEGQGVRYEQYF.

This clonotype was seen once. The genes are TRBV27 and TRBJ2-1; no clear D gene. In germline, CDR1 is MNHEY, CDR2 SMNVEV (reference sequence). V was trimmed by 0 bases and J by 2 bases, leaving 11 bases between them. CDR3 length: 16 amino acids. The CDR3 nucleotides read TGTGCCAGCAGTTTATCAGGTTTGGCTCCCTACAATGAGCAGTTCTTC. As protein: CASSLSGLAPYNEQFF.

The chain couples TRBV21-1 to TRBJ2-1; the D call in the table, TRBD1, was not verified against the DNA. TRBV21-1 is an annotated pseudogene. The CDR3 contains 17 residues. As DNA, the CDR3 is TGTGCCAGCAGCAAAGTCTACGACAGTTCCTCCTACAATGAGCAGTTCTTC. Its protein product is CASSKVYDSSSYNEQFF.

Here the CDR3 reads CSARDQETLYGYTF. The CDR3 bases are TGCAGTGCTAGAGATCAGGAAACCCTCTATGGCTACACCTTC. The genes are TRBV20-1 and TRBJ1-2; D is uncertain. This CDR3 spans 14 amino acids. V was cut by 0 bases and J by 4 bases, with 12 bases left in between. The V gene's germline CDR1 is DFQATT and CDR2 SNEGSKA (reference sequence).

This sequence joins TRBV7-8 and TRBJ2-7, with 9 bases lining up with TRBD1. The CDR3 totals 14 residues. Germline CDR1 is SGHVS and CDR2 is FQNEAQ. The trim removed 5 bases at V and 7 bases at J, leaving 9 bases unmatched. CDR3 DNA sequence: TGTGCCAGCAGCGCAGGGACAGGGTTTTTGGAGCAGTACTTC. This sequence encodes CASSAGTGFLEQYF.

The rearrangement joins TRBV12-3 or TRBV12-4 to TRBJ2-5, with D possibly being TRBD2 (6 bases). The CDR3 contains 14 residues. Trimming took 10 bases from V and 4 from J, leaving 19 bases between them. As DNA, the CDR3 is TGTGCCACCACTCACGGGGGAGCGGGAGAGACCCAGTACTTC. Its protein is CATTHGGAGETQYF.

The chain employs TRBV19 and TRBJ2-5, with D tentatively TRBD1 or TRBD2 (5 bases each). CDR1 LNHDA and CDR2 SQIVND come from the germline V gene (reference sequence). V was trimmed by 3 bases and J by 5 bases, leaving 13 bases between them. The length of the CDR3 is 14 residues. This CDR3 reads CASSISRGGETQYF. The CDR3 nucleotides are TGTGCCAGTAGTATTTCAAGGGGCGGGGAGACCCAGTACTTC.

J is TRBJ1-1 and V is TRBV29-1; D may be TRBD1 (6 bases). CDR1 SQVTM and CDR2 ANQGSEA come from the germline V gene. There are 12 residues in the CDR3. V was pared by 3 bases and J by 3 bases, with 8 bases between. CDR3 in amino acids: CSVDSGDTEAFF. CDR3 sequence (DNA): TGCAGCGTTGATTCAGGGGACACTGAAGCTTTCTTT.

The rearrangement links TRBV9 to TRBJ1-1; D not certain. Trimming cost V 0 bases and J 3 bases, with 6 bases left between them. Per the germline V gene, CDR1 is SGDLS and CDR2 is YYNGEE. CDR3 size: 13 residues. For the CDR3, the DNA is TGTGCCAGCAGCGTAGATCGGTACACTGAAGCTTTCTTT. Translated, it gives CASSVDRYTEAFF.

V gene TRBV7-6 combines with J gene TRBJ1-2; 7 bases match TRBD1. The germline V gene encodes CDR1 SGHVS and CDR2 FNYEAQ. J lost 8 bases, V lost 4 bases, and 7 bases had no gene match. This CDR3 has 13 amino acids. In DNA form, the CDR3 reads TGTGCCAGCAGCTCCACCGGGACAGAGGGCTACACCTTC. This translates into CASSSTGTEGYTF.